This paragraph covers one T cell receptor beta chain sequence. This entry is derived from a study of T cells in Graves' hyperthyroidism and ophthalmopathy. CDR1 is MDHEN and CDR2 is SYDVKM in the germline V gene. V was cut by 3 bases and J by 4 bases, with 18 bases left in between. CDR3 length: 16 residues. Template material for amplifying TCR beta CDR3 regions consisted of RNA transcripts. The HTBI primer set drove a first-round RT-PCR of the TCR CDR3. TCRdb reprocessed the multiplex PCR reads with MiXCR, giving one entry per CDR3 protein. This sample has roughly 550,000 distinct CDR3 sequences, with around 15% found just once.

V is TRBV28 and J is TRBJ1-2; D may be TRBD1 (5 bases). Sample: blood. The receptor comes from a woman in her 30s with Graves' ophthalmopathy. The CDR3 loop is CASSLALGERLYGYTF. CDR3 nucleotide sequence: TGTGCCAGCAGTTTGGCGTTAGGGGAGCGCCTCTATGGCTACACCTTC.